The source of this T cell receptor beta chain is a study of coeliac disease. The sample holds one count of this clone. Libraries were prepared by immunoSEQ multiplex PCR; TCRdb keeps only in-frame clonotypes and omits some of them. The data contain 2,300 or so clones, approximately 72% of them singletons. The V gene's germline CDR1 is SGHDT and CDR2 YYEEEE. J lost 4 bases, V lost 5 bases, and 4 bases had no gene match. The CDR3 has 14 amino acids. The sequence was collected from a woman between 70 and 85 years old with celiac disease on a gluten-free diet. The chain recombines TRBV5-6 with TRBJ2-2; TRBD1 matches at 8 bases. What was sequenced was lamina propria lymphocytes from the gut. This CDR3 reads CASSRDRTTGELFF. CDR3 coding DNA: TGTGCCAGCAGTCGGGACAGGACCACCGGGGAGCTGTTTTTT.